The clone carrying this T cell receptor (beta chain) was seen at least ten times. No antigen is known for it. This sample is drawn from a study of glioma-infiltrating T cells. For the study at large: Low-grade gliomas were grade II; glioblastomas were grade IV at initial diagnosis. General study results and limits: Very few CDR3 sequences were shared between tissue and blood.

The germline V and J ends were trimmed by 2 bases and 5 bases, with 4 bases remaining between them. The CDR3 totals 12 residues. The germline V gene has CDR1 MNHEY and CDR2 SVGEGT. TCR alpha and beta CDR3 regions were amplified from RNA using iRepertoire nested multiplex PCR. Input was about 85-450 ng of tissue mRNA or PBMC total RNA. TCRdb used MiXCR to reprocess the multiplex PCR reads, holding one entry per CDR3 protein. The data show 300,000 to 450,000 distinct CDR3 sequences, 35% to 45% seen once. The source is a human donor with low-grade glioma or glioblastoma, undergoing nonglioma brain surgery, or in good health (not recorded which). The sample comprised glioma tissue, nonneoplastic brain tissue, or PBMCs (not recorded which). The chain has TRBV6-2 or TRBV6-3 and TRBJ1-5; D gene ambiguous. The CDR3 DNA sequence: TGTGCCAGCAGTTACGGGGATCAGCCCCAGCATTTT. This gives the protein CASSYGDQPQHF.